This T cell receptor (beta chain) derives from a study of a mutant IDH1 vaccine in newly diagnosed glioma. Study-wide background: The therapy given earlier, which was standard therapy, consisted of radiotherapy, temozolomide, or both, and most of the patients received both.

Trimming removed 5 bases from V and 7 bases from J, with 15 bases in between. Germline CDR1 MNHEY, CDR2 SVGAGI. The CDR3 contains 13 residues. This clone was recorded a few times. What it binds is not known. Time point meaning: week 23, last vaccination. In the vaccine, a single dose held 300 ug of the mutant IDH1 20-mer peptide, along with topical imiquimod. The assay was immunoSEQ multiplex PCR, and TCRdb's table has in-frame clones only and misses some. In the table there are tens of thousands of clones, 80% of which are singletons. This receptor was taken from a man in his forties with glioma. Sequenced here: PBMCs, sampled from a glioma patient whose treatment included an IDH1 peptide vaccine. The chain combines TRBV6-5 with TRBJ2-7; perhaps TRBD2 as D (5 bases). The DNA for the CDR3 is TGTGCCAGCAGTGGCGAGGGATATCGGGAGCAGTACTTC. This codes for CASSGEGYREQYF.